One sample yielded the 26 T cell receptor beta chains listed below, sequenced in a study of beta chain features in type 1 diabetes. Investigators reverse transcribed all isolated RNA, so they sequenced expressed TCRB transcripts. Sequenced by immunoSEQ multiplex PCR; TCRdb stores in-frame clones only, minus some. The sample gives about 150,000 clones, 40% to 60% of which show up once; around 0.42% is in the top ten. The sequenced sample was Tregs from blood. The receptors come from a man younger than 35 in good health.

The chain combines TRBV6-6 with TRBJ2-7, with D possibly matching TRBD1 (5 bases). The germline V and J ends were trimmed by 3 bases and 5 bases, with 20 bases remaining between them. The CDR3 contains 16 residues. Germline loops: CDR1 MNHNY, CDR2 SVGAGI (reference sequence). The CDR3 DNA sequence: TGTGCCAGCAGTTATCGGAAGGACAATCTACGACACGAGCAGTACTTC. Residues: CASSYRKDNLRHEQYF.

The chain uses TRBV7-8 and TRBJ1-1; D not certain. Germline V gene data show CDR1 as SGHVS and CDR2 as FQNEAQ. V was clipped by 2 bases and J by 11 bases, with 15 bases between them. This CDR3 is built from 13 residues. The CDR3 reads CASSLLQATGAFF. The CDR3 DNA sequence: TGTGCCAGCAGCTTACTCCAGGCCACTGGTGCTTTCTTT.

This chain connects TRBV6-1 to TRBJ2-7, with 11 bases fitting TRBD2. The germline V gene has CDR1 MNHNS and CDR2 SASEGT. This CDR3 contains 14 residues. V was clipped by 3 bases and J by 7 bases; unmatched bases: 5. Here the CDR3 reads CASSEIAGGQEQYF. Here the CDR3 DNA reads TGTGCCAGCAGTGAGATAGCGGGAGGGCAGGAGCAGTACTTC.

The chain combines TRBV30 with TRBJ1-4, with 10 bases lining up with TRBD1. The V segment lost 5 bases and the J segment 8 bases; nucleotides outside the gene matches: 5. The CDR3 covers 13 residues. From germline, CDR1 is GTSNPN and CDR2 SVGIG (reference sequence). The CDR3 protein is CAWQTGGREKLFF. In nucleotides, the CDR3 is TGTGCCTGGCAGACAGGGGGCCGCGAAAAACTGTTTTTT.

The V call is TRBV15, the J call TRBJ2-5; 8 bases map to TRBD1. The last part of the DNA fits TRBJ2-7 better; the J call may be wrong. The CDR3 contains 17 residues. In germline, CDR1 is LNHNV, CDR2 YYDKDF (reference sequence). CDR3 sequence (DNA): TGTGCCACCAGCAGAGGTTTGTCCGCACAGGGGGTGTACGAGCAGTACTTC. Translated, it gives CATSRGLSAQGVYEQYF.

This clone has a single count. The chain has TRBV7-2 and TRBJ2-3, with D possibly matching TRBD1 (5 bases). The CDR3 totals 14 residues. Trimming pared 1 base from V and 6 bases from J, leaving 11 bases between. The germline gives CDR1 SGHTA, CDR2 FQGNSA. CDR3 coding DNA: TGTGCCAGCAGCTTAGTTGGGGCCGGCGATACGCAGTATTTT. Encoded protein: CASSLVGAGDTQYF.

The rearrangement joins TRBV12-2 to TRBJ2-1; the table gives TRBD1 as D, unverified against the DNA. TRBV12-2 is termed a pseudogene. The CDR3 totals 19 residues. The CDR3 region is CASRFHARSQGQIDNEQFF. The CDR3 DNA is TGTGCAAGTCGCTTCCACGCTCGATCTCAGGGGCAAATAGACAATGAGCAGTTCTTC.

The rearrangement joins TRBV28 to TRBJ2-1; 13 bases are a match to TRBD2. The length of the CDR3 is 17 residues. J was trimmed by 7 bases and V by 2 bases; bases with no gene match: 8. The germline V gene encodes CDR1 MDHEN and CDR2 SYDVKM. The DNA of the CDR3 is TGTGCCAGCAGTTTAGGAGGACTAGCGGGAGTGGGAAATGAGCAGTTCTTC. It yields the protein CASSLGGLAGVGNEQFF.

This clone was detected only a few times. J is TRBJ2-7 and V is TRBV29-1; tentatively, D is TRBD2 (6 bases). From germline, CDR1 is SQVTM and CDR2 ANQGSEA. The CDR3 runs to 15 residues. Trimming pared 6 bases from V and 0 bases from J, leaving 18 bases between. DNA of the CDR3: TGCAGCGTGGCGTCCGGGACTGCGAGCTCCTACGAGCAGTACTTC. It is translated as CSVASGTASSYEQYF.

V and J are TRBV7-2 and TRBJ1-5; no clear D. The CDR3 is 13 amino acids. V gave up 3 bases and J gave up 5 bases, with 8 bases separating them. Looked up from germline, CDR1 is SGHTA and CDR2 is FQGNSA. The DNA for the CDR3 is TGTGCCAGCAGCTTTGAGACATATCAGCCCCAGCATTTT. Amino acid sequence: CASSFETYQPQHF.

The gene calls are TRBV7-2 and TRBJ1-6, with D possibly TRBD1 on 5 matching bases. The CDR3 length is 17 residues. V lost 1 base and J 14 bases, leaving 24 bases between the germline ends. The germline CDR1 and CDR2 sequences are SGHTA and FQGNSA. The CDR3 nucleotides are TGTGCCAGCAGCTTAGGGTCTGGGGGGACCGCGGTGGGGACCCTCCACTTT. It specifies CASSLGSGGTAVGTLHF.

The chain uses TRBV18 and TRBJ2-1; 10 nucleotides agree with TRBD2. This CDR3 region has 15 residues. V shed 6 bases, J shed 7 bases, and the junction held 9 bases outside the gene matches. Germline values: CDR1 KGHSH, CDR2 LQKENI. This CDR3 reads CASSPSGSGSNEQFF. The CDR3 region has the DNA TGTGCCAGCTCCCCTAGCGGGAGCGGCTCTAATGAGCAGTTCTTC.

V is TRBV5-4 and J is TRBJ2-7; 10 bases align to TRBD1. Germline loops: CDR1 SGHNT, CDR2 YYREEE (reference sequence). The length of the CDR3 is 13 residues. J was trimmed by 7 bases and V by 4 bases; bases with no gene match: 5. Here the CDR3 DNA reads TGTGCCAGCAGCAGGGACAGGGGTGATGAGCAGTACTTC. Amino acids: CASSRDRGDEQYF.

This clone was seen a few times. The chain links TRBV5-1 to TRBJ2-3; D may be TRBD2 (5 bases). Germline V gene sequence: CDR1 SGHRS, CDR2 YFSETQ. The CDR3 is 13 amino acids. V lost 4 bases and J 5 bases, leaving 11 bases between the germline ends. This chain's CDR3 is CASSPRAVDTQYF. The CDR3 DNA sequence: TGCGCCAGCAGCCCCAGAGCGGTAGATACGCAGTATTTT.

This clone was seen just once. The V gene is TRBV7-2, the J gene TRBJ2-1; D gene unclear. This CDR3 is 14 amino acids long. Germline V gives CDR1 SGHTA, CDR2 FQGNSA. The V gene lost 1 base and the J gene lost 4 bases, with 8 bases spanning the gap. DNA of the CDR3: TGTGCCAGCAGCTTAGAGAGTAGTTACAATGAGCAGTTCTTC. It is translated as CASSLESSYNEQFF.

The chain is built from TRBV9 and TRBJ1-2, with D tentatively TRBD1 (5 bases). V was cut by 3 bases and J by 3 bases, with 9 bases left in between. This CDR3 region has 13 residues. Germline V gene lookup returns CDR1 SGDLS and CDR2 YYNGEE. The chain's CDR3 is CASSGTYHYGYTF. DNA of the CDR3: TGTGCCAGCAGCGGGACATACCACTATGGCTACACCTTC.

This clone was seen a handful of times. The CDR3 sequence: CASSRQQGAEAFF. CDR3 DNA: TGTGCCAGCAGCCGCCAACAGGGGGCTGAAGCTTTCTTT. V usage is TRBV7-9 and J usage is TRBJ1-1; 8 bases agree with TRBD1. CDR3 length equals 13 residues. The germline CDR1 and CDR2 sequences are SEHNR and FQNEAQ (reference sequence). The V and J ends lost 5 bases and 6 bases, in that order; junction bases with no gene match: 5.

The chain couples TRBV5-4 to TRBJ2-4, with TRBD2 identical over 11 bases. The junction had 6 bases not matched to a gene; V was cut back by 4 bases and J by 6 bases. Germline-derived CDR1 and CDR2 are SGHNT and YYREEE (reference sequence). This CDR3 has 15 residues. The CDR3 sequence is CASSHPGTSGNIQYF. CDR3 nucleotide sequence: TGTGCCAGCAGCCACCCCGGGACTAGCGGAAACATTCAGTACTTC.

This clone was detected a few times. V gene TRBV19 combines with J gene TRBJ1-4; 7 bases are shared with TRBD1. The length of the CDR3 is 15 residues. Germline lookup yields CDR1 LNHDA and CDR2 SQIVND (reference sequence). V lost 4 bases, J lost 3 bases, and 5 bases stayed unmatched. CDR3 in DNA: TGTGCCAGTAGTACCCGGGACAGCTCTAATGAAAAACTGTTTTTT. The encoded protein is CASSTRDSSNEKLFF.

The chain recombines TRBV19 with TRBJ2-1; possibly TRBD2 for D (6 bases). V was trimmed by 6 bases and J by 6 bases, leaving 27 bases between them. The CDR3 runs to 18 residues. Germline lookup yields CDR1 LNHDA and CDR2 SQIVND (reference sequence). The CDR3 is CASRLKSGGTRRSNEQFF. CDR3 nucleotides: TGTGCCAGTAGACTGAAATCCGGCGGGACTCGGCGGTCCAATGAGCAGTTCTTC.

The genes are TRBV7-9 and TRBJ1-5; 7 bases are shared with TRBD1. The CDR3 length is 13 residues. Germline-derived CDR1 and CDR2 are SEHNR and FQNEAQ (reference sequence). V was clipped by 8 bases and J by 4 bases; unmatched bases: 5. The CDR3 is CASQRTGNQPQHF. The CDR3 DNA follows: TGTGCCAGCCAGCGGACAGGAAATCAGCCCCAGCATTTT.

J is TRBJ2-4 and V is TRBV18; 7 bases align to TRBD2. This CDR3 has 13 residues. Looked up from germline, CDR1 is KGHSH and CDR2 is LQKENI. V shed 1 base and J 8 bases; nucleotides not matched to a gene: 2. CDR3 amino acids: CASSPRGRDIQYF. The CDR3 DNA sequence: TGTGCCAGCTCACCACGAGGGAGGGACATTCAGTACTTC.

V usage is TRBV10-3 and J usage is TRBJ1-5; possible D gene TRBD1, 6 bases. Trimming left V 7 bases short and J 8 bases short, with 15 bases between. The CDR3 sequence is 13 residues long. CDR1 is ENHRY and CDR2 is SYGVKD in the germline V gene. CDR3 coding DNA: TGTGCCATCAATGGGGGCGATTCGGAGCCCCAGCATTTT. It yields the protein CAINGGDSEPQHF.

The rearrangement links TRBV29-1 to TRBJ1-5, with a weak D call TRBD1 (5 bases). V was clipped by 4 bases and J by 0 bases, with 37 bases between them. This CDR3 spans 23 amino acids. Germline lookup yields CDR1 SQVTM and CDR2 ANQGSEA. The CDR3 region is CSVGRPKEGGFLHGDYSNQPQHF. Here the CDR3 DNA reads TGCAGCGTTGGCAGGCCGAAAGAGGGTGGATTTCTCCATGGGGACTATAGCAATCAGCCCCAGCATTTT.

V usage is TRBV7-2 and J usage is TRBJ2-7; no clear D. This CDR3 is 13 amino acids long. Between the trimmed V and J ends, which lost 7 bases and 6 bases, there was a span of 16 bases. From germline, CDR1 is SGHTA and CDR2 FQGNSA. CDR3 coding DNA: TGTGCCAGCACCAACGGTCGAGGTGGCGAGCAGTACTTC. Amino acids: CASTNGRGGEQYF.

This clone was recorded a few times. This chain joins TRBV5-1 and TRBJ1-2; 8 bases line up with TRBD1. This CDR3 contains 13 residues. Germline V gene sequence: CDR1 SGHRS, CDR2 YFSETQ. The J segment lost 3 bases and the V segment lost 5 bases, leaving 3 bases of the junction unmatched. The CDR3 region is CASRGQEDYGYTF. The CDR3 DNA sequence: TGCGCCAGCAGGGGACAGGAGGACTATGGCTACACCTTC.